This T cell receptor (beta chain) was documented in a study of control samples from healthy donors and cancer patients. Method: immunoSEQ multiplex PCR; TCRdb's copy keeps in-frame clones and lacks some. Of about 250,000 clones listed, around 80% are singletons. The CDR3 extends over 12 amino acids. Germline CDR1 is MDHEN and CDR2 is SYDVKM. The V end was cut by 8 bases, the J end by 5 bases, with 10 bases between. The chain recombines TRBV28 with TRBJ1-5; D possibly corresponds to TRBD1 (6 bases). The sequenced sample consisted of PBMCs. This sequence originates from a woman between 55 and 75 years old with lung cancer. CDR3 coding DNA: TGTGCCAGCGGAGGGGGTGATCAGCCCCAGCATTTT. Translated: CASGGGDQPQHF.